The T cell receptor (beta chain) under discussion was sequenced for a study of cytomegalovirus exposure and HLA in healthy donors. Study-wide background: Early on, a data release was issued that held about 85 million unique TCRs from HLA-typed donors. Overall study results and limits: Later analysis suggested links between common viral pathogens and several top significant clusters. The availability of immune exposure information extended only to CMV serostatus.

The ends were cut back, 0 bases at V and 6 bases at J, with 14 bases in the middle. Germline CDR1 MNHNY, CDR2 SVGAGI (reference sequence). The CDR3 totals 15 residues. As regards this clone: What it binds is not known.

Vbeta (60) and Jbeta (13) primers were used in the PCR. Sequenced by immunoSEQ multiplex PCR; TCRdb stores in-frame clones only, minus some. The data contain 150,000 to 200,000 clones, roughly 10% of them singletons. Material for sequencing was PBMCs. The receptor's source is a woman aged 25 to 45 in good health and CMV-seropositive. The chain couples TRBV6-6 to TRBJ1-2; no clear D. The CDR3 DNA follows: TGTGCCAGCAGTTACTCGGGATCCGGGGTAAATGGCTACACCTTC. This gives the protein CASSYSGSGVNGYTF.